This TCR beta chain came from a study of glioma-infiltrating T cells. The study's findings and limits: Only very few CDR3 sequences appeared in both tissue and blood. Above-expected tissue-blood divergence occurred in all gliomas, most in low-grade ones.

Using RNA template, CDR3s of TCR alpha and beta were amplified with iRepertoire arm-PCR. One-step reverse transcription and amplification started from approximately 100-400 ng of tissue mRNA or PBMC total RNA. TCRdb analysed the multiplex PCR reads with MiXCR anew, one entry per CDR3 protein. The repertoire holds around 130,000 distinct CDR3 sequences, with around a quarter as singletons. This clonotype was detected a few times. Its specificity is not known. Looked up from germline, CDR1 is SNHLY and CDR2 is FYNNEI. CDR3 size: 16 residues. Trimming took off 6 bases at V and 3 bases at J, with 18 bases between the two ends.

The source is a human donor with low-grade glioma or glioblastoma, undergoing nonglioma brain surgery, or in good health (not recorded which). This chain links TRBV2 with TRBJ1-5, with D possibly being TRBD1 (5 bases). Sequencing was performed on glioma tissue, nonneoplastic brain tissue, or PBMCs (not recorded which). The CDR3 protein is CASRPTGAGNNQPQHF. The CDR3 DNA sequence: TGTGCCAGCAGACCTACCGGGGCCGGGAACAATCAGCCCCAGCATTTT.